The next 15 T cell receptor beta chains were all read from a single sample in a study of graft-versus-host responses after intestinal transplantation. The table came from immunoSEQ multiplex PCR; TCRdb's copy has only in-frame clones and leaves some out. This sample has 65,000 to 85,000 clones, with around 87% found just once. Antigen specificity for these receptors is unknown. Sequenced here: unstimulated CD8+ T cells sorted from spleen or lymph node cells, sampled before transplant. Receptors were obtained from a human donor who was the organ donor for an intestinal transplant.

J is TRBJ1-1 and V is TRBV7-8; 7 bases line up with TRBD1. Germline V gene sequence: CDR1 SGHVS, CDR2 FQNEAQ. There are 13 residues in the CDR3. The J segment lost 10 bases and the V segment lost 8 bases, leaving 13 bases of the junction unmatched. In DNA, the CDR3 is TGTGCCAGCGGGGGGGGAGGGGGCGCGGTAGCTTTCTTT. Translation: CASGGGGGAVAFF.

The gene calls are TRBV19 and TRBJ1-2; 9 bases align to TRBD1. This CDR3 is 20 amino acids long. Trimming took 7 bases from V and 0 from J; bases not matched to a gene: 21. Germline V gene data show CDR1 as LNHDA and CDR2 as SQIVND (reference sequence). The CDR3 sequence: CASTGQGNLMLPGANYGYTF. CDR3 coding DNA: TGTGCCAGTACAGGACAGGGGAACCTGATGTTACCGGGAGCTAACTATGGCTACACCTTC.

The CDR3 here is CASSLEAAGYTF. CDR3 DNA: TGTGCCAGCAGCTTAGAGGCAGCTGGCTACACCTTC. The chain is built from TRBV7-9 and TRBJ1-2; no clear D. The ends were cut back, 1 base at V and 7 bases at J, with 7 bases in the middle. This CDR3 contains 12 residues. Germline-derived CDR1 and CDR2 are SEHNR and FQNEAQ (reference sequence).

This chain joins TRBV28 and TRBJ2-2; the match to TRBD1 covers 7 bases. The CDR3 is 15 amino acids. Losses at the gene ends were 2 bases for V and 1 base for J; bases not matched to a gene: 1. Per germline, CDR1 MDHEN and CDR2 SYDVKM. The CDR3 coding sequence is TGTGCCAGCAGTTTAGGGGACAGGAACACCGGGGAGCTGTTTTTT. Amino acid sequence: CASSLGDRNTGELFF.

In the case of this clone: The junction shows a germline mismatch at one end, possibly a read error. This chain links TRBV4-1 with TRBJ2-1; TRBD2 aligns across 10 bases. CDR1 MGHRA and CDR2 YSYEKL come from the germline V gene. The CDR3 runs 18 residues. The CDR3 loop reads CASTQWLAGVSSYNEQFF. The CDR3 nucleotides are TGCGCCAGCACCCAATGGCTAGCGGGGGTAAGCTCCTACAATGAGCAGTTCTTC.

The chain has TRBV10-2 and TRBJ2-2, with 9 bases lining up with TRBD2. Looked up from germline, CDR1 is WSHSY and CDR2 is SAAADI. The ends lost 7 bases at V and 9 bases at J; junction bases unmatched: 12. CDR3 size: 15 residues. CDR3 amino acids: CASTRERGAGWELFF. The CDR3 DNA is TGCGCCAGCACGAGAGAGCGGGGGGCTGGCTGGGAGCTGTTTTTT.

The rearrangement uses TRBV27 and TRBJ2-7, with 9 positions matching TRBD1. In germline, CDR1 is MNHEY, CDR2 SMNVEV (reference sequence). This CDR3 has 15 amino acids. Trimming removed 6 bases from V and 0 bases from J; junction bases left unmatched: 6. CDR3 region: CASRVWTGDSYEQYF. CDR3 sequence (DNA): TGTGCCAGCAGGGTTTGGACAGGGGACTCCTACGAGCAGTACTTC.

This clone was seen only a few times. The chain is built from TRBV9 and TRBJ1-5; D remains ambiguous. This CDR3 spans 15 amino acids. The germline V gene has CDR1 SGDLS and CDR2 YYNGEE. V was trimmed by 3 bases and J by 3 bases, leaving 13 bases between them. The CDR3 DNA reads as TGTGCCAGCAGCGGAGGACCCGGGTCCAATCAGCCCCAGCATTTT. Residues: CASSGGPGSNQPQHF.

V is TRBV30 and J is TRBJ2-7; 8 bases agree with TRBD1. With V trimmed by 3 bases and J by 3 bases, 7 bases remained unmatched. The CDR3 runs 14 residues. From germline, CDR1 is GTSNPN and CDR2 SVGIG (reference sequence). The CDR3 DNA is TGTGCCTGGAGCTCAGACAGGGGCGACTACGAGCAGTACTTC. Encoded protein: CAWSSDRGDYEQYF.

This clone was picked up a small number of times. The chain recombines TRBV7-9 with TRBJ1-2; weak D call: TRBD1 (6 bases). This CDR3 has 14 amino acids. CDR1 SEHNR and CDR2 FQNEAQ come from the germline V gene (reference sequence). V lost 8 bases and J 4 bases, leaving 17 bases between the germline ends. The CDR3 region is CASFGGADGYGYTF. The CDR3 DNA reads TGTGCCAGCTTCGGGGGGGCTGATGGCTATGGCTACACCTTC.

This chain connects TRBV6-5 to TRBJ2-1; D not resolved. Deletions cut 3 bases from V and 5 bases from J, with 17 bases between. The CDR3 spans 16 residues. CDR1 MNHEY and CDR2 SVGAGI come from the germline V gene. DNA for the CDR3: TGTGCCAGCAGTTATGACACCCGGTCATCCCACAATGAGCAGTTCTTC. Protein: CASSYDTRSSHNEQFF.

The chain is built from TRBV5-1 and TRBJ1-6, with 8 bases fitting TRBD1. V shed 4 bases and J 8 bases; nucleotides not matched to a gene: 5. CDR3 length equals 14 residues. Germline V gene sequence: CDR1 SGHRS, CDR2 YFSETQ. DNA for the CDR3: TGCGCCAGCAGCAAGACAGGGGTTGATTCACCCCTCCACTTT. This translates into CASSKTGVDSPLHF. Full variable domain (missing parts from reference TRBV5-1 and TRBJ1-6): KAGVTQTPRYLIKTRGQQVTLSCSPISGHRSVSWYQQTPGQGLQFLFEYFSETQRNKGNFPGRFSGRQFSNSRSEMNVSTLELGDSALYLCASSKTGVDSPLHFGNGTRLTVT.

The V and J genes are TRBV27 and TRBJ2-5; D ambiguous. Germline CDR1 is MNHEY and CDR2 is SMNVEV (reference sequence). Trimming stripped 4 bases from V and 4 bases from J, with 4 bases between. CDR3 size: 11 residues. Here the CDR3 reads CASSSGETQYF. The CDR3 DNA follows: TGTGCCAGCAGTTCCGGAGAGACCCAGTACTTC.

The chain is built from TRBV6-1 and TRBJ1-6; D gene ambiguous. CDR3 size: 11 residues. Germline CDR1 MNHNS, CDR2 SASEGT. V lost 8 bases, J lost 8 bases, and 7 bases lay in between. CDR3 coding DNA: TGTGCCAGCCAAATCGATTCACCCCTCCACTTT. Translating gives CASQIDSPLHF.

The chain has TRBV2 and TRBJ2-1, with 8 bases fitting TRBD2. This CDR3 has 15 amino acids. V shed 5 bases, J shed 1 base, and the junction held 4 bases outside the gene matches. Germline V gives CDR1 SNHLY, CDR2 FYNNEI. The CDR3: CASSNGLASYNEQFF. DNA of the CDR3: TGTGCCAGCAGTAACGGACTAGCATCCTACAATGAGCAGTTCTTC.